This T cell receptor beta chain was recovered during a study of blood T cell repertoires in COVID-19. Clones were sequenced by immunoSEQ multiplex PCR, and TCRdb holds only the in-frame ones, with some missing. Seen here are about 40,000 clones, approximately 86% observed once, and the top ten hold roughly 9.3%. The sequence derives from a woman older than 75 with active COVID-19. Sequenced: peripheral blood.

The CDR3 spells CASSPNSGGAFYNEQFF. CDR3 bases: TGTGCCAGCAGCCCGAATAGCGGGGGGGCATTCTACAATGAGCAGTTCTTC. V and J are TRBV11-2 and TRBJ2-1; TRBD2 agrees at 11 bases. Germline V CDR1 and CDR2: SGHAT, FQNNGV. This CDR3 comprises 17 residues. V was clipped by 5 bases and J by 3 bases; unmatched bases: 9.